A single sample is the source of the 28 T cell receptor beta chains below, sequenced in a study of regulatory T cells in long-lasting Graves disease. This sample's time point: newly diagnosed GD, antithyroid drugs for less than 3 months. PBMC-derived RNA was used for the TCR library. Library construction for TCR beta used iRepertoire HTBI primers and Arm-PCR of CDR3 regions. TCRdb recomputed calls from the multiplex PCR reads with MiXCR, one row per CDR3 protein. The table lists hundreds of thousands of distinct CDR3 sequences, approximately 12% of them singletons. The same data also went into a second study, on T cells in Graves' hyperthyroidism and ophthalmopathy.

The specimen comprised peripheral blood mononuclear cells (PBMCs), sampled at new diagnosis, from a patient treated with antithyroid drugs. The receptors were sampled from a man aged 30-40 years with Graves disease.

The table lists this clonotype with many counts. The V gene is TRBV12-3 or TRBV12-4, the J gene TRBJ2-5; TRBD2 aligns across 8 bases. This CDR3 comprises 14 residues. J lost 5 bases, V lost 7 bases, and 9 bases had no gene match. CDR3 bases: TGTGCCAGCACCTCCAGCGGGAGCGGTGAGACCCAGTACTTC. This codes for CASTSSGSGETQYF.

Of note for this clonotype: A much larger clone lies one base from this, so it may be a read error. V and J are TRBV30 and TRBJ1-1; D gene unclear. CDR3 length: 14 residues. V was clipped by 8 bases and J by 1 base, with 17 bases between them. CDR1 and CDR2 (germline): GTSNPN, SVGIG (reference sequence). DNA of the CDR3: TGTGCCCGGACCCCCCGGGTATGGAACACTGAAGCTTTCTTT. Its protein product is CARTPRVWNTEAFF.

Ten or more counts support this clonotype. The chain couples TRBV2 to TRBJ2-7; TRBD2 aligns across 9 bases. V lost 5 bases and J lost 6; bases outside the gene matches: 5. Germline V CDR1 and CDR2: SNHLY, FYNNEI. The CDR3 covers 13 residues. The CDR3 nucleotides are TGTGCCAGCAGTTTAGCGGGAGCGGCCGAGCAGTACTTC. Its protein product is CASSLAGAAEQYF.

This chain links TRBV7-9 with TRBJ1-1; tentatively, D is TRBD1 (5 bases). V was trimmed by 6 bases and J by 1 base, leaving 12 bases between them. This CDR3 contains 14 residues. CDR1 is SEHNR and CDR2 is FQNEAQ in the germline V gene (reference sequence). CDR3 loop: CASSPQQGNTEAFF. The CDR3 DNA sequence: TGTGCCAGCAGTCCCCAGCAGGGGAACACTGAAGCTTTCTTT.

This clonotype has ten or more counts. V is TRBV11-2 and J is TRBJ2-1, with D maybe TRBD2 (6 bases). The CDR3 consists of 16 residues. Trimming removed 7 bases from V and 0 bases from J, with 16 bases in between. Germline values: CDR1 SGHAT, CDR2 FQNNGV. CDR3 amino acids: CASTRGDRPSYNEQFF. DNA of the CDR3: TGTGCCAGCACCCGCGGGGATAGGCCCTCCTACAATGAGCAGTTCTTC.

The chain combines TRBV5-6 with TRBJ2-7; D unresolved. The CDR3 loop spans 14 amino acids. CDR1 and CDR2 (germline): SGHDT, YYEEEE. The V end lost 1 base, the J end lost 5 bases, and 13 bases lay between the germline ends. The CDR3 DNA is TGTGCCAGCAGCTTGTCCGCAGGTCGGGACGAGCAGTACTTC. Amino acid sequence: CASSLSAGRDEQYF.

The sample holds one count of this clonotype. This is likely an artifact of a read error, given a far larger clone one base away. This rearrangement joins TRBV12-3 or TRBV12-4 to TRBJ2-2; 14 nucleotides line up with TRBD2. There are 16 residues in the CDR3. The CDR3 nucleotides are TGTGCCAGCAGGGGACTAGCGGGAGCGAACACCGGGGAGCTGGTTTTT. Translated, it gives CASRGLAGANTGELVF.

The rearrangement links TRBV12-3 or TRBV12-4 to TRBJ2-1; unclear D gene. The CDR3 consists of 15 residues. Trimming took 4 bases from V and 1 from J, leaving 11 bases between them. Written as DNA, the CDR3 is TGTGCCAGCAGTTCTCCCCCGCCTTCCTACAATGAGCAGTTCTTC. This translates into CASSSPPPSYNEQFF.

The genes are TRBV20-1 and TRBJ2-1; 8 nucleotides agree with TRBD1. There are 16 residues in the CDR3. From germline, CDR1 is DFQATT and CDR2 SNEGSKA (reference sequence). Germline trimming cut 4 bases from V and 7 bases from J; bases unmatched to any gene: 15. This CDR3 reads CSANPAGGQGANEQFF. The CDR3 DNA reads TGCAGTGCTAACCCCGCCGGCGGTCAGGGGGCTAATGAGCAGTTCTTC.

This clonotype was found many times. The V call is TRBV6-1, the J call TRBJ2-2, with 9 bases that match TRBD1. The CDR3 covers 15 residues. The V and J ends lost 7 bases and 4 bases, in that order; junction bases with no gene match: 7. In germline, CDR1 is MNHNS, CDR2 SASEGT. The CDR3 coding sequence is TGTGCCAGCATCTGGGACAGGGCCCGCACCGGGGAGCTGTTTTTT. This translates into CASIWDRARTGELFF.

This clonotype was observed a few times. A read error is possible here, since a much larger clone lies one base away. The chain has TRBV24-1 and TRBJ2-2; 8 bases match TRBD1. Germline V gene sequence: CDR1 KGHDR, CDR2 SFDVKD. The CDR3 has 17 residues. The DNA of the CDR3 is TGTGCCACCAGTGACTTGACCGGGACAGGTGGTACCGGGGAGCTGGTTTTT. As protein: CATSDLTGTGGTGELVF.

This clonotype was counted a few times. This sequence joins TRBV19 and TRBJ2-1; tentatively, D is TRBD2 (6 bases). Germline CDR1 and CDR2: LNHDA and SQIVND (reference sequence). This CDR3 has 13 amino acids. V lost 3 bases and J 4 bases, leaving 7 bases between the germline ends. As DNA, the CDR3 is TGTGCCAGTAGTATGGGGAGGTACAATGAGCAGTTCTTC. Translation: CASSMGRYNEQFF.

Remarks on this clonotype: This may be a read error: a much more frequent sequence differs by one nucleotide. The rearrangement joins TRBV12-3 or TRBV12-4 to TRBJ2-1; D might be TRBD2 (5 bases). The CDR3 runs 13 residues. V was trimmed by 8 bases and J by 3 bases, leaving 11 bases between them. The CDR3 loop reads CASSGLYYNEQFF. CDR3 nucleotide sequence: TGTGCCAGCTCAGGACTTTACTACAATGAGCAGTTCTTC.

This clonotype was recorded at least ten times. This sequence joins TRBV29-1 and TRBJ2-5; TRBD2 aligns across 7 bases. The CDR3 consists of 12 residues. CDR1 is SQVTM, CDR2 ANQGSEA, per germline. The V gene end was trimmed by 7 bases and the J gene end by 3 bases; junction bases not matched to a gene: 5. This CDR3 is CSASGDEETQYF. The DNA of the CDR3 is TGCAGCGCCAGCGGGGACGAAGAGACCCAGTACTTC.

In this sample, this clonotype turned up many times. The genes are TRBV27 and TRBJ2-7; no definite D call. Germline V lookup: CDR1 MNHEY, CDR2 SMNVEV (reference sequence). Trimming pared 2 bases from V and 2 bases from J, leaving 10 bases between. The CDR3 is 14 amino acids. CDR3: CASSLVWAAYEQYF. The CDR3 DNA sequence: TGTGCCAGCAGTTTAGTGTGGGCAGCCTACGAGCAGTACTTC.

The chain joins TRBV19 to TRBJ2-3; 11 nucleotides match TRBD2. Germline loops: CDR1 LNHDA, CDR2 SQIVND (reference sequence). V shed 5 bases, J shed 5 bases, and the junction held 6 bases outside the gene matches. The CDR3 has 15 residues. CDR3 nucleotides: TGTGCCAGTAGTGAGCGACTAGCGGGAATAGATACGCAGTATTTT. Amino acid sequence: CASSERLAGIDTQYF.

As concerns this clonotype: One junction end does not reproduce the germline sequence, and a read error may be involved. The genes are TRBV20-1 and TRBJ1-1, with D possibly TRBD1 on 5 matching bases. CDR3 length: 14 residues. Per germline, CDR1 DFQATT and CDR2 SNEGSKA (reference sequence). This CDR3 is CSARAGARNAEAFF. CDR3 coding DNA: TGCAGTGCTAGAGCCGGGGCTCGGAACGCTGAAGCTTTCTTT.

V and J are TRBV20-1 and TRBJ2-7, with 9 bases fitting TRBD2. Losses at the gene ends were 0 bases for V and 5 bases for J; bases not matched to a gene: 14. Germline values: CDR1 DFQATT, CDR2 SNEGSKA (reference sequence). The CDR3 covers 17 residues. CDR3 bases: TGCAGTGCTAGAGAATGGGGTAGCGGGGGTGGGGGTAACGAGCAGTACTTC. Translation gives CSAREWGSGGGGNEQYF.

The J gene is TRBJ2-5, the V gene TRBV12-3 or TRBV12-4, with TRBD2 identical over 7 bases. The CDR3 loop spans 15 amino acids. The V segment lost 7 bases and the J segment 2 bases; nucleotides outside the gene matches: 10. CDR3 protein: CASMRGWREQETQYF. CDR3 nucleotides: TGTGCCAGCATGCGTGGTTGGCGGGAGCAAGAGACCCAGTACTTC.

V gene TRBV5-4 combines with J gene TRBJ2-2; 7 bases fit TRBD1. The CDR3 loop spans 18 amino acids. The germline CDR1 and CDR2 sequences are SGHNT and YYREEE (reference sequence). J lost 1 base, V lost 6 bases, and 15 bases had no gene match. The DNA for the CDR3 is TGTGCCAGCACCCCACAGGGGAGTCGCGGAGAGAACACCGGGGAGCTGTTTTTT. This gives the protein CASTPQGSRGENTGELFF.

The rearrangement links TRBV4-2 to TRBJ2-2; D gene unclear. Per the germline V gene, CDR1 is LGHNA and CDR2 is YNFKEQ. Trimming took off 0 bases at V and 8 bases at J, with 7 bases between the two ends. The CDR3 is 13 amino acids. The CDR3 loop reads CASSQEGSGELFF. The CDR3 nucleotides read TGTGCCAGCAGCCAAGAGGGGTCAGGGGAGCTGTTTTTT.

The sample holds many counts of this clonotype. The gene calls are TRBV2 and TRBJ2-7; 9 bases fit TRBD1. This CDR3 is 13 amino acids long. V dropped 10 bases and J dropped 2; count of bases not matched to a gene: 6. Germline V gene sequence: CDR1 SNHLY, CDR2 FYNNEI. The CDR3 coding sequence is TGTGCCACCCCGGGACAGGGACCCTACGAGCAGTACTTC. Its translation is CATPGQGPYEQYF.

This clonotype was found many times. The V and J genes are TRBV12-3 or TRBV12-4 and TRBJ2-1; TRBD1 might be the D (6 bases). This CDR3 is 14 amino acids long. V was shortened by 8 bases and J by 3 bases, with 14 bases between the two germline ends. CDR3 coding DNA: TGTGCCAGCTCACCTGGGACAATCTACAATGAGCAGTTCTTC. Its protein product is CASSPGTIYNEQFF.

A word on this clonotype: Only one base separates this from a far larger clonotype, so it likely reflects a read error. This rearrangement joins TRBV5-8 to TRBJ2-5; D is perhaps TRBD2 (5 bases). This CDR3 spans 15 amino acids. V dropped 4 bases and J dropped 5 bases, with 18 bases sitting between them. The germline V gene has CDR1 SGHTS and CDR2 YDEGEE. CDR3 sequence reads: CASSPLGSQGETQYF. DNA for the CDR3: TGTGCCAGCAGCCCGCTAGGGAGCCAAGGGGAGACCCAGTACTTC. Based on the CDR3 plus reference TRBV5-8 and TRBJ2-5, the full variable domain is EAGVTQSPTHLIKTRGQQATLRCSPISGHTSVYWYQQALGLGLQFLLWYDEGEERNRGNFPPRFSGRQFPNYSSELNVNALELEDSALYLCASSPLGSQGETQYFGPGTRLLVL.

A word on this clonotype: One junction end disagrees with the germline gene, perhaps due to a read error. The CDR3 coding sequence is TGTGCCAGCGGCCAAGGAATACGGGCTTTGGAGTACGAGCAGTACTTC. Translating it yields CASGQGIRALEYEQYF. The rearrangement uses TRBV3-1 and TRBJ2-7; D not certain. The CDR3 loop spans 16 amino acids. The V gene's germline CDR1 is LGHDT and CDR2 YNNKEL (reference sequence).

This clonotype was counted at least ten times. The rearrangement joins TRBV12-3 or TRBV12-4 to TRBJ1-2, with D possibly matching TRBD1 (5 bases). The CDR3 is made up of 11 amino acids. The V gene lost 8 bases and the J gene lost 7 bases, with 11 bases spanning the gap. CDR3 nucleotides: TGTGCCAGCCGAAAGGGGTTTGGCTACACCTTC. Translation gives CASRKGFGYTF.

This clonotype was recorded at least ten times. V usage is TRBV12-3 or TRBV12-4 and J usage is TRBJ2-1; 7 bases line up with TRBD2. The trim removed 0 bases at V and 9 bases at J, leaving 14 bases unmatched. The CDR3 is 17 amino acids. DNA for the CDR3: TGTGCCAGCAGTTTAGCGTTTGTGGAGCGGGGTCCCCTTGAGCAGTTCTTC. Residues: CASSLAFVERGPLEQFF.

This clonotype was picked up a small number of times. The genes are TRBV30 and TRBJ2-5; D is possibly TRBD1 (6 bases). Germline lookup yields CDR1 GTSNPN and CDR2 SVGIG (reference sequence). Trimming shortened V by 4 bases and J by 2 bases, and 8 bases separated the two germline ends. The CDR3 runs 12 residues. The CDR3 region is CAWTQGQETQYF. CDR3 DNA sequence: TGTGCCTGGACACAGGGACAAGAGACCCAGTACTTC.